The 26 T cell receptor beta chains reported below all come from one sample, sequenced in a study of OX40 agonist ivuxolimab in advanced cancers. Only in-frame clones appear in the TCRdb table, and some are missing; sequencing was by immunoSEQ multiplex PCR. Of some 150,000 clones in the sample, 90% were seen once. The sequenced sample was CD4+ or CD8+ T cells sorted from blood, obtained in a trial of the OX40 agonist ivuxolimab. These receptors all stem from an adult with an advanced solid tumor such as melanoma, head and neck, liver or kidney cancer.

The genes are TRBV7-2 and TRBJ1-6; D ambiguous. Between the trimmed V and J ends, which lost 1 base and 7 bases, there was a span of 11 bases. The CDR3 has 15 amino acids. Per germline, CDR1 SGHTA and CDR2 FQGNSA. The CDR3 nucleotides are TGTGCCAGCAGCTTAGACCCGGGGAGAAATTCACCCCTCCACTTT. Its protein product is CASSLDPGRNSPLHF.

The chain joins TRBV10-1 to TRBJ1-4; no clear D. The V gene lost 3 bases and the J gene lost 5 bases, with 7 bases spanning the gap. The germline V gene has CDR1 WNHNN and CDR2 SYGVQD (reference sequence). The CDR3 loop spans 13 amino acids. The CDR3 loop reads CASSEGENEKLFF. In DNA form, the CDR3 reads TGCGCCAGCAGTGAAGGAGAGAATGAAAAACTGTTTTTT.

The chain employs TRBV5-8 and TRBJ2-3; possibly TRBD1 or TRBD2 for D (5 bases each). This CDR3 contains 14 residues. The germline V gene encodes CDR1 SGHTS and CDR2 YDEGEE. Trimming took off 2 bases at V and 4 bases at J, with 11 bases between the two ends. This CDR3 reads CASSFRGGSDTQYF. The CDR3 DNA follows: TGTGCCAGCAGCTTCCGTGGGGGATCAGATACGCAGTATTTT.

J is TRBJ2-3 and V is TRBV5-5; 10 nucleotides agree with TRBD2. CDR1 and CDR2 (germline): SGHKS, YYEKEE (reference sequence). Germline trimming cut 4 bases from V and 3 bases from J; bases unmatched to any gene: 14. There are 18 residues in the CDR3. Here the CDR3 DNA reads TGTGCCAGCAGCGCCCGATCCCAACTAGCGGGAAGTACAGATACGCAGTATTTT. As protein: CASSARSQLAGSTDTQYF.

This sequence joins TRBV4-3 and TRBJ1-2; no definite D call. The CDR3 length is 15 residues. V lost 0 bases to trimming and J lost 0 bases, with 8 bases between them. From germline, CDR1 is LGHNA and CDR2 YSLEER. CDR3 sequence (DNA): TGCGCCAGCAGCCAAGAGCAGAAAGCTAACTATGGCTACACCTTC. Encoded protein: CASSQEQKANYGYTF.

V is TRBV6-4 and J is TRBJ1-6; 8 bases match TRBD1. CDR1 MRHNA and CDR2 SNTAGT come from the germline V gene. The CDR3 consists of 14 residues. J gave up 9 bases and V 3 bases, and 4 bases lay outside the gene matches. CDR3 amino acids: CASSEDRGPSPLHF. In DNA form, the CDR3 reads TGTGCCAGCAGTGAAGACAGGGGCCCTTCACCCCTCCACTTT.

The rearrangement uses TRBV21-1 and TRBJ2-3; the table's D call, TRBD1, has no DNA check behind it. TRBV21-1 is termed a pseudogene. This CDR3 comprises 13 residues. The CDR3 nucleotides are TGTGCCAGCAGCAAAAGTCCAAAGGACAAGCAGTATTTT. Its protein product is CASSKSPKDKQYF.

The gene calls are TRBV6-1 and TRBJ2-1; TRBD2 matches 10 bases. This CDR3 spans 15 amino acids. J lost 3 bases, V lost 5 bases, and 4 bases had no gene match. Germline V CDR1 and CDR2: MNHNS, SASEGT. Here the CDR3 DNA reads TGTGCCAGCAGTAGGACTAGCGGAAACTACAATGAGCAGTTCTTC. Translating gives CASSRTSGNYNEQFF.

V and J are TRBV10-3 and TRBJ1-1, with unresolved D. Trimming took off 2 bases at V and 1 base at J, with 8 bases between the two ends. Germline V gene sequence: CDR1 ENHRY, CDR2 SYGVKD. The CDR3 is 14 amino acids. In DNA form, the CDR3 reads TGTGCCATCAGTGAGGCAACTTGGAACACTGAAGCTTTCTTT. Its translation: CAISEATWNTEAFF.

The chain recombines TRBV7-9 with TRBJ1-2; D not certain. Germline V lookup: CDR1 SEHNR, CDR2 FQNEAQ (reference sequence). V dropped 2 bases and J dropped 4 bases, with 8 bases sitting between them. The CDR3 covers 13 residues. The CDR3 bases are TGTGCCAGCAGCTTACGGGAATCCTATGGCTACACCTTC. Amino acid sequence: CASSLRESYGYTF. The full variable domain, rest sourced from reference TRBV7-9 and TRBJ1-2, is DTGVSQNPRHKITKRGQNVTFRCDPISEHNRLYWYRQTLGQGPEFLTYFQNEAQLEKSRLLSDRFSAERPKGSFSTLEIQRTEQGDSAMYLCASSLRESYGYTFGSGTRLTVV.

As DNA, the CDR3 is TGTGCCAGAAGCAAGGTCATCTATGGCTACACCTTC. This translates into CARSKVIYGYTF. The chain joins TRBV5-3 to TRBJ1-2; D is unclear. TRBV5-3 is an ORF, and what it does is uncertain. Trimming removed 4 bases at V and 4 bases at J, with 8 bases between. The CDR3 length is 12 residues.

This chain connects TRBV9 to TRBJ2-5; D ambiguous. Deletions cut 4 bases from V and 0 bases from J, with 10 bases between. There are 14 residues in the CDR3. CDR1 is SGDLS, CDR2 YYNGEE, per germline. The CDR3 is CASSRNTDQETQYF. The CDR3 DNA follows: TGTGCCAGCAGCAGAAATACAGACCAAGAGACCCAGTACTTC.

This chain links TRBV28 with TRBJ2-3; D ambiguous. Germline V CDR1 and CDR2: MDHEN, SYDVKM. The length of the CDR3 is 15 residues. Trimming pared 5 bases from V and 1 base from J, leaving 13 bases between. The CDR3 DNA reads as TGTGCCAGCAGTCCTCGGACGAGCGGCACAGATACGCAGTATTTT. Its translation: CASSPRTSGTDTQYF.

This rearrangement joins TRBV5-1 to TRBJ1-4; tentative D call: TRBD1 (6 bases). The V end lost 0 bases, the J end lost 5 bases, and 14 bases lay between the germline ends. The CDR3 covers 16 residues. CDR1 and CDR2 from the germline V gene are SGHRS and YFSETQ. In nucleotides, the CDR3 is TGCGCCAGCAGCTTGGAGGGCACAGGGAGCAATGAAAAACTGTTTTTT. It codes for CASSLEGTGSNEKLFF.

The rearrangement uses TRBV6-6 and TRBJ2-3, with a tentative D call TRBD2 (6 bases). This CDR3 has 13 residues. Trimming cost V 2 bases and J 3 bases, with 6 bases left between them. Germline values: CDR1 MNHNY, CDR2 SVGAGI (reference sequence). The CDR3 here is CASSYGGTDTQYF. The CDR3 DNA follows: TGTGCCAGCAGTTACGGGGGGACAGATACGCAGTATTTT.

The J gene is TRBJ2-7, the V gene TRBV6-1; tentatively, D is TRBD1 or TRBD2 (6 bases each). In germline, CDR1 is MNHNS, CDR2 SASEGT. V was pared by 7 bases and J by 12 bases, with 22 bases between. The CDR3 spans 13 residues. The CDR3 DNA sequence: TGTGCCAGCATGGGCCGGCGAGGGGGGCGTCGGTACTTC. As protein: CASMGRRGGRRYF.

The DNA of the CDR3 is TGTGCCAGCAGCGGACAGCGGGGTTACCCGTTCTTC. This sequence encodes CASSGQRGYPFF. V gene TRBV9 combines with J gene TRBJ2-1; TRBD2 matches at 7 bases. Germline-derived CDR1 and CDR2 are SGDLS and YYNGEE. V gave up 3 bases and J gave up 15 bases; unmatched junction bases: 9. This CDR3 has 12 residues.

The chain is built from TRBV28 and TRBJ1-1; no clear D. This CDR3 spans 11 amino acids. Trimming took off 5 bases at V and 10 bases at J, with 11 bases between the two ends. The germline V gene has CDR1 MDHEN and CDR2 SYDVKM. This CDR3 is CASSPVEGAFF. In nucleotides, the CDR3 is TGTGCCAGCAGTCCGGTGGAGGGAGCTTTCTTT.

CDR3 DNA sequence: TGTGCCAGCACCGCTGAGGCGGGATTTATCTACGAGCAGTACTTC. It specifies CASTAEAGFIYEQYF. The rearrangement joins TRBV4-2 to TRBJ2-7, with D perhaps matching TRBD2 (6 bases). Trimming removed 7 bases from V and 3 bases from J, with 19 bases in between. This CDR3 is built from 15 residues. Germline assignment: CDR1 LGHNA and CDR2 YNFKEQ.

This clone was seen a handful of times. The chain links TRBV28 to TRBJ2-7; unclear D gene. Germline-derived CDR1 and CDR2 are MDHEN and SYDVKM. Trimming pared 5 bases from V and 2 bases from J, leaving 4 bases between. The CDR3 sequence is 11 residues long. DNA for the CDR3: TGTGCCAGCAGTACGCCCTACGAGCAGTACTTC. Translation gives CASSTPYEQYF.

The chain has TRBV14 and TRBJ2-5; D is uncertain. Germline loops: CDR1 SGHDN, CDR2 FVKESK. CDR3 length: 12 amino acids. The germline V and J ends were trimmed by 2 bases and 5 bases, with 6 bases remaining between them. The CDR3 protein is CASSQSSETQYF. The CDR3 DNA reads as TGTGCCAGCAGCCAAAGTTCGGAGACCCAGTACTTC.

The CDR3 is CASRLGTDTIYF. The DNA for the CDR3 is TGTGCCAGCAGGCTGGGGACGGACACCATATATTTT. This chain uses TRBV2 with TRBJ1-3, with D maybe TRBD1 (5 bases). CDR3 size: 12 residues. Trimming shortened V by 6 bases and J by 8 bases, and 11 bases separated the two germline ends. CDR1 and CDR2 from the germline V gene are SNHLY and FYNNEI.

V is TRBV28 and J is TRBJ2-7, with 8 positions matching TRBD1. The CDR3 is 14 amino acids. Germline V gene data show CDR1 as MDHEN and CDR2 as SYDVKM. V shed 3 bases, J shed 6 bases, and the junction held 7 bases outside the gene matches. The CDR3 coding sequence is TGTGCCAGCAGTTTCCGGACAGGGAATCGCGAGCAGTACTTC. Its protein is CASSFRTGNREQYF.

This chain uses TRBV27 with TRBJ2-3; 9 positions agree with TRBD2. Unmatched junction bases numbered 2, after V lost 3 bases and J lost 4 bases. CDR3 length: 14 residues. Germline CDR1 and CDR2: MNHEY and SMNVEV (reference sequence). The CDR3 loop is CASSFLAGSDTQYF. In nucleotides, the CDR3 is TGTGCCAGCAGTTTTCTAGCGGGATCAGATACGCAGTATTTT.

This clone occurred a few times. This chain joins TRBV5-4 and TRBJ2-3, with D hard to call. The CDR3 sequence is 13 residues long. Trimming cost V 0 bases and J 0 bases, with 2 bases left between them. Germline V gene lookup returns CDR1 SGHNT and CDR2 YYREEE (reference sequence). As DNA, the CDR3 is TGTGCCAGCAGCTTGGGAAGCACAGATACGCAGTATTTT. Its translation is CASSLGSTDTQYF.

Only one count was recorded for this clone. J is TRBJ1-2 and V is TRBV6-4, with D unclear. Trimming shortened V by 0 bases and J by 4 bases, and 12 bases separated the two germline ends. This CDR3 contains 15 residues. CDR1 and CDR2 from the germline V gene are MRHNA and SNTAGT. This chain's CDR3 is CASSDSSNTIYGYTF. Here the CDR3 DNA reads TGTGCCAGCAGTGACTCGTCCAACACGATCTATGGCTACACCTTC.